Listed here are 30 T cell receptor beta chains from one sample, sequenced in a study of CXCR3-negative and CXCR3-positive naive CD8 T cells. No antigen has been identified for these receptors. Study-wide results and caveats: Researchers report that CXCR3-positive naive cells carry more hydrophobic TRB CDR3s than CXCR3-negative naive cells.

Each TRB cDNA library was prepared by 5' RACE (with UMI labels). TCRdb processed the 5' RACE reads again and assigns one entry to each CDR3 protein, with no DNA. The listing contains 120,000 to 150,000 distinct CDR3 sequences. Sequenced: naive CXCR3+ CD8+ T cells from blood. The subset is: CD45RO-CCR7+CD27+CD95- naive CD8+ T cells expressing CXCR3 (TNR3+). The receptors shown here come from a human donor in good health. Some clones in this sample may be carry-over from other donors' samples.

V is TRBV7-9 and J is TRBJ1-4; lacking DNA, the TRBD1 call made by TCRdb goes unchecked. The length of the CDR3 is 17 residues. Germline V gene data show CDR1 as SEHNR and CDR2 as FQNEAQ (reference sequence). CDR3: CASSSSPGQATNEKLFF.

The chain carries TRBV29-1 and TRBJ2-2; the D gene TCRdb calls, TRBD1, cannot be checked with no DNA. CDR1 and CDR2 from the germline V gene are SQVTM and ANQGSEA. This CDR3 contains 14 residues. CDR3: CSATGQPNTGELFF.

The CDR3 sequence is CASSLGGRGAGELFF. V and J are TRBV7-3 and TRBJ2-2; TCRdb selects TRBD1, and the lack of DNA leaves this call unchecked. Germline V gene data show CDR1 as SGHTA and CDR2 as FQGTGA. The CDR3 has 15 amino acids.

The genes are TRBV7-9 and TRBJ1-1; TCRdb reports TRBD1, a call that lacks DNA to check it against. Germline assignment: CDR1 SEHNR and CDR2 FQNEAQ (reference sequence). The CDR3 is 15 amino acids. The CDR3 protein is CASSPPVSLNTEAFF.

The gene calls are TRBV7-2 and TRBJ2-7; TCRdb indicates TRBD1, and absent DNA this call remains unverified. Germline lookup yields CDR1 SGHTA and CDR2 FQGNSA. This CDR3 spans 14 amino acids. CDR3 residues: CASSFGGTGYEQYF.

The chain carries TRBV28 and TRBJ2-3; the D call of TRBD1 rests on TCRdb alone, since no DNA is present to check it. Germline V CDR1 and CDR2: MDHEN, SYDVKM. This CDR3 has 15 residues. The CDR3 region is CASSLIAGVKDTQYF.

This chain joins TRBV2 and TRBJ2-7; TCRdb outputs TRBD1, but without DNA this stays unchecked. The germline CDR1 and CDR2 sequences are SNHLY and FYNNEI. This CDR3 has 14 amino acids. The CDR3 region is CASSDGRLSYEQYF. Full variable domain (remainder filled in from reference TRBV2 and TRBJ2-7): EPEVTQTPSHQVTQMGQEVILRCVPISNHLYFYWYRQILGQKVEFLVSFYNNEISEKSEIFDDQFSVERPDGSNFTLKIRSTKLEDSAMYFCASSDGRLSYEQYFGPGTRLTVT.

The V and J genes are TRBV4-1 and TRBJ2-7. The CDR3 has 14 residues. Germline V lookup: CDR1 MGHRA, CDR2 YSYEKL. CDR3 amino acids: CASSQVVLTTRQYF.

This chain links TRBV29-1 with TRBJ2-2; TCRdb's D gene call, TRBD2, goes unchecked for lack of DNA. Germline assignment: CDR1 SQVTM and CDR2 ANQGSEA. This CDR3 has 13 amino acids. This CDR3 is CSVGGIASGELFF.

The V gene is TRBV27, the J gene TRBJ2-7; no DNA is available, so the TRBD1 call from TCRdb remains unchecked. Germline-derived CDR1 and CDR2 are MNHEY and SMNVEV (reference sequence). The CDR3 extends over 15 amino acids. CDR3: CASSLGQGARYGQYF.

The J gene is TRBJ2-1, the V gene TRBV29-1; TCRdb's D call of TRBD1 is untestable without DNA. The CDR3 extends over 15 amino acids. Per germline, CDR1 SQVTM and CDR2 ANQGSEA. CDR3: CSVEDSRGAPSEQFF.

J is TRBJ2-7 and V is TRBV30; absent DNA, TCRdb's TRBD1 call cannot be checked. This CDR3 is built from 13 residues. Per the germline V gene, CDR1 is GTSNPN and CDR2 is SVGIG (reference sequence). The CDR3 loop reads CAWRGQGAYEQYF.

This rearrangement joins TRBV12-3 or TRBV12-4 to TRBJ2-7; TCRdb selects TRBD1, and the lack of DNA leaves this call unchecked. This CDR3 has 14 residues. CDR3 region: CASRGRDGLYEQYF.

The V call is TRBV29-1, the J call TRBJ1-1. The germline V gene encodes CDR1 SQVTM and CDR2 ANQGSEA. The CDR3 totals 12 residues. The CDR3 sequence is CSVVGIRSEAFF. The variable domain in full, completed from reference TRBV29-1 and TRBJ1-1, reads SAVISQKPSRDICQRGTSLTIQCQVDSQVTMMFWYRQQPGQSLTLIATANQGSEATYESGFVIDKFPISRPNLTFSTLTVSNMSPEDSSIYLCSVVGIRSEAFFGQGTRLTVV.

V is TRBV7-8 and J is TRBJ2-5; TCRdb's D call, TRBD2, is unchecked because there is no DNA. The length of the CDR3 is 17 residues. Germline V gene sequence: CDR1 SGHVS, CDR2 FQNEAQ. The CDR3 loop is CASSPRLAGGPGETQYF. The whole variable domain, filled in from reference TRBV7-8 and TRBJ2-5, reads GAGVSQSPRYKVAKRGQDVALRCDPISGHVSLFWYQQALGQGPEFLTYFQNEAQLDKSGLPSDRFFAERPEGSVSTLKIQRTQQEDSAVYLCASSPRLAGGPGETQYFGPGTRLLVL.

The chain links TRBV29-1 to TRBJ2-1; the D call from TCRdb, TRBD2, cannot be confirmed without DNA. The CDR3 runs 14 residues. CDR1 SQVTM and CDR2 ANQGSEA come from the germline V gene. CDR3 sequence: CSVESGISYNEQFF.

V is TRBV5-6 and J is TRBJ2-3; the D call of TRBD2 rests on TCRdb alone, since no DNA is present to check it. Germline V CDR1 and CDR2: SGHDT, YYEEEE. The length of the CDR3 is 20 residues. This CDR3 reads CASSLAKGLAVFSSTDTQYF.

The rearrangement uses TRBV13 and TRBJ1-1; TCRdb lists TRBD1, though no DNA is available to test this call. Germline assignment: CDR1 PRHDT and CDR2 FYEKMQ (reference sequence). The CDR3 extends over 15 amino acids. The CDR3 reads CASKEQGSGDTEAFF.

V usage is TRBV6-2 or TRBV6-3 and J usage is TRBJ1-2; TCRdb returns TRBD1, unconfirmable since there is no DNA. Germline-derived CDR1 and CDR2 are MNHEY and SVGEGT. This CDR3 has 16 residues. The CDR3 is CASRTGRTGGFQGYTF.

J is TRBJ2-7 and V is TRBV29-1; TCRdb's D call, TRBD2, is unchecked because there is no DNA. Germline V CDR1 and CDR2: SQVTM, ANQGSEA. The CDR3 sequence is 16 residues long. The CDR3 spells CSVLAVAGRQHYEQYF.

The genes are TRBV28 and TRBJ2-7; TCRdb selects TRBD2, and the lack of DNA leaves this call unchecked. Looked up from germline, CDR1 is MDHEN and CDR2 is SYDVKM. The length of the CDR3 is 14 residues. Here the CDR3 reads CASRWTSGTYEQYF.

J is TRBJ2-5 and V is TRBV9; TCRdb proposes TRBD1, but this gene call is untestable without DNA. Germline CDR1 reads SGDLS; CDR2 reads YYNGEE. CDR3 length: 15 residues. CDR3 in amino acids: CASSRPAGFQETQYF.

This chain's CDR3 is CASSSWLGEETQYF. This chain connects TRBV11-2 to TRBJ2-5; TCRdb's D call, TRBD1, is unchecked because there is no DNA. Germline values: CDR1 SGHAT, CDR2 FQNNGV. This CDR3 comprises 14 residues.

V and J are TRBV29-1 and TRBJ1-1. There are 12 residues in the CDR3. Per germline, CDR1 SQVTM and CDR2 ANQGSEA. The CDR3 loop reads CSVEEGNREAFF.

CDR3 amino acids: CASSLGQGGPYEQYF. This chain uses TRBV7-2 with TRBJ2-7; TCRdb selects TRBD1, and the lack of DNA leaves this call unchecked. In germline, CDR1 is SGHTA, CDR2 FQGNSA. The CDR3 runs 15 residues. Full variable domain (remainder filled in from reference TRBV7-2 and TRBJ2-7): GAGVSQSPSNKVTEKGKDVELRCDPISGHTALYWYRQSLGQGLEFLIYFQGNSAPDKSGLPSDRFSAERTGGSVSTLTIQRTQQEDSAVYLCASSLGQGGPYEQYFGPGTRLTVT.

This chain's CDR3 is CASSPPSFEQYF. This chain connects TRBV5-1 to TRBJ2-7; the TCRdb call, TRBD1, lacks DNA for checking. CDR1 SGHRS and CDR2 YFSETQ come from the germline V gene. This CDR3 has 12 residues.

The chain carries TRBV29-1 and TRBJ2-7; lacking DNA, the TRBD2 call made by TCRdb goes unchecked. CDR3 size: 12 residues. Per germline, CDR1 SQVTM and CDR2 ANQGSEA. The chain's CDR3 is CSVRELGYEQYF.

The chain recombines TRBV20-1 with TRBJ1-2. Germline loops: CDR1 DFQATT, CDR2 SNEGSKA (reference sequence). The CDR3 runs 14 residues. The CDR3 sequence: CSARPMTANYGYTF.

This chain joins TRBV5-1 and TRBJ2-7. The germline gives CDR1 SGHRS, CDR2 YFSETQ. This CDR3 has 15 residues. This CDR3 is CASSLAYNGDYEQYF.

The gene calls are TRBV30 and TRBJ1-1; with no DNA, the TCRdb D assignment of TRBD1 cannot be verified. Germline values: CDR1 GTSNPN, CDR2 SVGIG (reference sequence). This CDR3 has 12 amino acids. CDR3 residues: CAWSTGEAEAFF.